These T cell receptor beta chains were read from a single sample in a study of cytomegalovirus exposure and HLA in healthy donors. The protocol was immunoSEQ multiplex PCR, while the TCRdb copy is restricted to in-frame clones and leaves out a portion. Of approximately 73,000 clones detected, 90% to 95% appear once; the ten largest clones hold around 3%. Source material: PBMCs. The source is a man between 18 and 35 years old in good health and CMV-seronegative. The CDR3 runs from the conserved cysteine through the conserved F or W. A D gene is named only where the DNA matches it firmly. Size tells how often a clone was seen (once, few, many) or the class of an expanded clone, and some rows leave it out.

clone size	J gene	V gene	D gene	CDR3 protein	CDR3 DNA
.	TRBJ1-1	TRBV19	.	CASSTGSTEAFF	TGTGCCAGTAGTACAGGTTCCACTGAAGCTTTCTTT
.	TRBJ2-3	TRBV5-4	.	CASSSRGYTQYF	TGTGCCAGCAGCTCCAGGGGATATACGCAGTATTTT
.	TRBJ2-3	TRBV9	TRBD2	CASSSSGGGGTDTQYF	TGTGCCAGCAGCTCTAGCGGGGGGGGCGGCACAGATACGCAGTATTTT
.	TRBJ1-1	TRBV30	.	CAWSQLLVGGVNTEAFF	TGTGCCTGGAGTCAATTACTTGTAGGAGGGGTGAACACTGAAGCTTTCTTT
.	TRBJ1-1	TRBV19	.	CASSIAVNTEAFF	TGTGCCAGTAGTATAGCGGTGAACACTGAAGCTTTCTTT
.	TRBJ2-1	TRBV5-4	.	CASSSDNEQFF	TGTGCCAGCAGCTCGGACAATGAGCAGTTCTTC
.	TRBJ1-6	TRBV25-1	.	CASSEGRYNSPLHF	TGTGCCAGCAGTGAAGGCAGGTATAATTCACCCCTCCACTTT
.	TRBJ1-1	TRBV4-2	.	CASSQGGRQMNTEAFF	TGTGCCAGCAGCCAAGGGGGGAGGCAGATGAACACTGAAGCTTTCTTT
.	TRBJ1-6	TRBV19	.	CASIQGDKDSPLHF	TGTGCCAGTATACAAGGGGACAAGGATTCACCCCTCCACTTT
few	TRBJ2-3	TRBV2	TRBD2	CASRRDRTSGTDTQYF	TGTGCCAGCAGAAGGGACCGGACTAGCGGCACAGATACGCAGTATTTT
.	TRBJ2-1	TRBV9	.	CASSPGVTPHEQFF	TGTGCCAGCAGCCCAGGGGTAACCCCCCATGAGCAGTTCTTC
.	TRBJ1-2	TRBV6-5	TRBD1	CASSPGTGSYGYTF	TGTGCCAGCAGTCCCGGGACAGGGTCCTATGGCTACACCTTC
.	TRBJ1-1	TRBV7-9	.	CASSLGPLVNTEAFF	TGTGCCAGCAGCTTAGGGCCCCTCGTAAACACTGAAGCTTTCTTT
.	TRBJ1-1	TRBV7-3	.	CASSLVGPGTEAFF	TGTGCCAGCAGCTTAGTAGGTCCGGGAACTGAAGCTTTCTTT
once	TRBJ2-3	TRBV6-1	.	CASSGIGTGMADTQYF	TGTGCCAGCAGTGGTATTGGGACTGGCATGGCAGATACGCAGTATTTT
.	TRBJ2-7	TRBV7-9	.	CASSPPRGSPNDEQYF	TGTGCCAGCAGCCCACCCCGAGGTTCCCCGAACGACGAGCAGTACTTC
.	TRBJ2-5	TRBV7-9	.	CASSLGIAQYF	TGTGCCAGCAGCTTAGGTATCGCCCAGTACTTC
.	TRBJ1-1	TRBV7-2	TRBD1	CASSRQQGAVEAFF	TGTGCCAGCAGCAGACAACAGGGGGCGGTGGAGGCTTTCTTT
.	TRBJ2-7	TRBV6-5	TRBD1	CASRRTGLPGEQYF	TGTGCCAGCAGGAGGACAGGCCTTCCTGGCGAGCAGTACTTC
.	TRBJ1-5	TRBV19	TRBD1	CASQGQGGNQPQHF	TGTGCCAGCCAGGGACAGGGGGGCAATCAGCCCCAGCATTTT
.	TRBJ2-7	TRBV30	TRBD2	CAWSKSGGPSYEQYF	TGTGCCTGGAGTAAAAGCGGGGGCCCCTCCTACGAGCAGTACTTC
.	TRBJ1-1	TRBV27	.	CASSFSPPNTEAFF	TGTGCCAGCAGTTTTAGCCCCCCGAACACTGAAGCTTTCTTT